In its sample, the clone carrying this T cell receptor (beta chain) was seen many times. The sample comes from a study of CD8 T cells in ankylosing spondylitis. TCRdb independently ran MiXCR on the 5' RACE reads; one entry per CDR3 protein. The sample records 200,000 to 300,000 distinct CDR3 sequences, roughly 8% being singletons. Sequenced input: blood, either unsorted or a sorted T cell fraction (not recorded which). The sequence came from a female donor with ankylosing spondylitis or in good health (not recorded which).

CDR3 nucleotides: TGCAGTGTCAGGGGGGGGGCCAATCAGCCCCAGCATTTT. Its protein is CSVRGGANQPQHF. The chain carries TRBV20-1 and TRBJ1-5, with 7 bases identical to TRBD1. CDR3 size: 13 residues. CDR1 and CDR2 (germline): DFQATT, SNEGSKA (reference sequence). Trimming took 7 bases from V and 3 from J; bases not matched to a gene: 6.